These 10 T cell receptor beta chains were all obtained from the same sample, sequenced in a study of long-term antiretroviral therapy in people with HIV. Runs used v3.0 of the immunoSEQ assay and were done at survey level. Some clones are missing from TCRdb's copy, which holds only in-frame ones; the method was immunoSEQ multiplex PCR. Of fewer than 20,000 clones listed, about 89% were seen once; the top ten hold 10%. The material was unsorted PBMCs, obtained 0.5 years after starting antiretroviral therapy. The receptors originated from a man aged 40-55 years with HIV.

The chain links TRBV15 to TRBJ1-2; D is ambiguous. The CDR3 has 12 residues. Looked up from germline, CDR1 is LNHNV and CDR2 is YYDKDF (reference sequence). Trimming cost V 6 bases and J 8 bases, with 13 bases left between them. The CDR3 DNA sequence: TGTGCCACCAGTATGAGCCGTCTGGGCTACACCTTC. This gives the protein CATSMSRLGYTF.

V is TRBV4-1 and J is TRBJ2-1; D ambiguous. V dropped 4 bases and J dropped 5 bases, with 12 bases sitting between them. Germline lookup yields CDR1 MGHRA and CDR2 YSYEKL. This CDR3 has 14 amino acids. The CDR3 nucleotides read TGCGCCAGCAGCCCCGAACCGAACCACAATGAGCAGTTCTTC. Protein: CASSPEPNHNEQFF.

V gene TRBV9 combines with J gene TRBJ1-3; tentative D call: TRBD1 (6 bases). V was shortened by 4 bases and J by 0 bases, with 8 bases between the two germline ends. Germline assignment: CDR1 SGDLS and CDR2 YYNGEE. The CDR3 length is 14 residues. The CDR3 DNA follows: TGTGCCAGCAGCCAGGGGACCTCTGGAAACACCATATATTTT. It yields the protein CASSQGTSGNTIYF.

The chain joins TRBV5-6 to TRBJ2-1, with 9 bases lining up with TRBD2. Trimming cost V 6 bases and J 4 bases; bases outside gene matches: 17. CDR1 and CDR2 (germline): SGHDT, YYEEEE. This CDR3 region has 18 residues. The CDR3 DNA follows: TGTGCCAGCATATCTTGGCTAGCGGGAATCGTGCCTTACAATGAGCAGTTCTTC. Protein: CASISWLAGIVPYNEQFF.

V is TRBV28 and J is TRBJ2-6, with D possibly being TRBD1 (6 bases). Germline values: CDR1 MDHEN, CDR2 SYDVKM. This CDR3 contains 18 residues. With 6 bases removed from V and 0 bases from J, the gap between germline ends came to 18 bases. This CDR3 is CASSPHWDTPSGANVLTF. The DNA of the CDR3 is TGTGCCAGCAGCCCACACTGGGACACCCCCTCTGGGGCCAACGTCCTGACTTTC.

This chain's CDR3 is CASSVTSLGGPRAFF. Here the CDR3 DNA reads TGTGCCAGCAGCGTCACATCTCTTGGGGGACCTCGAGCTTTCTTT. The chain couples TRBV14 to TRBJ1-1; perhaps TRBD1 as D (5 bases). Per the germline V gene, CDR1 is SGHDN and CDR2 is FVKESK. The CDR3 extends over 15 amino acids. The V and J ends lost 5 bases and 10 bases respectively, with 23 bases between them. The entire variable domain, with the rest obtained from reference TRBV14 and TRBJ1-1, is as follows: EAGVTQFPSHSVIEKGQTVTLRCDPISGHDNLYWYRRVMGKEIKFLLHFVKESKQDESGMPNNRFLAERTGGTYSTLKVQPAELEDSGVYFCASSVTSLGGPRAFFGQGTRLTVV.

The chain employs TRBV2 and TRBJ1-3, with no clear D. The CDR3 consists of 13 residues. V lost 4 bases, J lost 9 bases, and 13 bases lay in between. The V gene's germline CDR1 is SNHLY and CDR2 FYNNEI. CDR3 protein: CASSVSRWGTIYF. The CDR3 coding sequence is TGTGCCAGCAGTGTTTCACGTTGGGGCACCATATATTTT. The entire variable domain, with the rest obtained from reference TRBV2 and TRBJ1-3, is as follows: EPEVTQTPSHQVTQMGQEVILRCVPISNHLYFYWYRQILGQKVEFLVSFYNNEISEKSEIFDDQFSVERPDGSNFTLKIRSTKLEDSAMYFCASSVSRWGTIYFGEGSWLTVV.

The V gene is TRBV7-6, the J gene TRBJ2-7; D remains ambiguous. CDR1 is SGHVS and CDR2 is FNYEAQ in the germline V gene. The CDR3 is 13 amino acids. Trimming shortened V by 4 bases and J by 5 bases, and 12 bases separated the two germline ends. The CDR3 here is CASSSEGFHEQYF. CDR3 coding DNA: TGTGCCAGCAGCTCCGAAGGGTTCCACGAGCAGTACTTC.

The chain carries TRBV7-9 and TRBJ1-3; unclear D gene. Between the trimmed V and J ends, which lost 1 base and 8 bases, there was a span of 9 bases. Germline CDR1 is SEHNR and CDR2 is FQNEAQ (reference sequence). The CDR3 spans 13 residues. The CDR3 nucleotides are TGTGCCAGCAGCTTAGTTGGGTCGGACACCATATATTTT. Protein sequence: CASSLVGSDTIYF.

In its sample, this clone was seen a few times. The gene calls are TRBV7-9 and TRBJ2-7, with D unclear. Per the germline V gene, CDR1 is SEHNR and CDR2 is FQNEAQ (reference sequence). V lost 5 bases and J 7 bases, leaving 9 bases between the germline ends. The CDR3 loop spans 11 amino acids. The CDR3 protein is CASSASLEQYF. As DNA, the CDR3 is TGTGCCAGCAGCGCCAGCCTTGAGCAGTACTTC. Using reference TRBV7-9 and TRBJ2-7 for the parts outside the CDR3, the full variable domain is DTGVSQNPRHKITKRGQNVTFRCDPISEHNRLYWYRQTLGQGPEFLTYFQNEAQLEKSRLLSDRFSAERPKGSFSTLEIQRTEQGDSAMYLCASSASLEQYFGPGTRLTVT.